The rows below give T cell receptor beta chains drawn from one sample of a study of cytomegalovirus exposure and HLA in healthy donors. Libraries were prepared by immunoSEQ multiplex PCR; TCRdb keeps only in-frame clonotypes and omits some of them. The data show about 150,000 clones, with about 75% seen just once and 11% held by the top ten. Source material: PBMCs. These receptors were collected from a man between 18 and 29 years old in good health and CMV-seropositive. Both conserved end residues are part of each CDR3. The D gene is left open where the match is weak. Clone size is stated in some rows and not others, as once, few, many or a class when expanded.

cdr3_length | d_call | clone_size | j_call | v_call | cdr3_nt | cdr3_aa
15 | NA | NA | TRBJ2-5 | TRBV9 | TGTGCCAGCAGCCCCGGGAATCGGGGGAAAGAGACCCAGTACTTC | CASSPGNRGKETQYF
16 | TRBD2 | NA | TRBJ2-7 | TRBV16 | TGTGCCAGCAGCCAATCCGTACTAGCGGATAACTACGAGCAGTACTTC | CASSQSVLADNYEQYF
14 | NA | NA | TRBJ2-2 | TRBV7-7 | TGTGCCAGCAGCTTAGACAGGAACACCGGGGAGCTGTTTTTT | CASSLDRNTGELFF
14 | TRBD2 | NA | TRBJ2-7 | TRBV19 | TGTGCCAGTAGGAGTAAGCGGGGATCCTACGAGCAGTACTTC | CASRSKRGSYEQYF
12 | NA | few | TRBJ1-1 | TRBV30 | TGTGCCTGCGGTACAGGGTACACTGAAGCTTTCTTT | CACGTGYTEAFF
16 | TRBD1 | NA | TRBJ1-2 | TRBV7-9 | TGTGCCAGCAGCCCGACCGGGGACAGGGAGGCATATGGCTACACCTTC | CASSPTGDREAYGYTF
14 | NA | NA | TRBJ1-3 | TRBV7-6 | TGTGCCAGCAGCTTAGGCACGGGTTTCGACACCATATATTTT | CASSLGTGFDTIYF
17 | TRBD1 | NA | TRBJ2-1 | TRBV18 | TGTGCCAGCTCACCCTCGGACAGGGGATTAGTAGGTTATGAGCAGTTCTTC | CASSPSDRGLVGYEQFF
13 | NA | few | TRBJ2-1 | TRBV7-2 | TGTGCCAGCAGCCGTCGGGAGACCCATGAGCAGTTCTTC | CASSRRETHEQFF
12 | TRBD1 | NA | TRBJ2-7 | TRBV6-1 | TGTGCCAGGCCCCGGGACAGCTACGAGCAGTACTTC | CARPRDSYEQYF